This entry features one TCR beta chain sequence. Its antigen remains unidentified. This sample was taken from a study of T cell responses to AZD1222 COVID-19 vaccine. Study findings and constraints: At study baseline, merely more than 5 AZD1222 recipients were seropositive. Repertoire samples came only from after the peak T cell response. Spike-specific TCR breadth and depth were elevated following two AZD1222 doses.

TCRdb's table, derived via immunoSEQ multiplex PCR, lists solely in-frame clones and lacks some. The table records 110,000 or so clones, more than 70% of them present only once. V was cut by 5 bases and J by 8 bases, with 12 bases left in between. The germline V gene has CDR1 SQVTM and CDR2 ANQGSEA. This CDR3 spans 11 amino acids. Pooling covered second doses at about 4 or about 12 weeks. The sequence was obtained from an adult who received the AZD1222 COVID-19 vaccine. Sample: peripheral blood, taken 28 days after the second AZD1222 dose. J is TRBJ1-2 and V is TRBV29-1; D uncertain. The CDR3 nucleotides read TGCAGCGTTCGGGTAGAGGGCGGCTACACCTTC. Residues: CSVRVEGGYTF.